A selection of T cell receptor beta chains follows, all from one sample in a study of long-term antiretroviral therapy in people with HIV. The assay was immunoSEQ multiplex PCR, and TCRdb's table has in-frame clones only and misses some. The data contain over 15,000 clones, 90% to 95% of them seen just once; the ten biggest clones take up 7.5% to 9.5%. This sample comprised unsorted PBMCs, obtained 0.3 years after starting antiretroviral therapy. The origin of the receptors is a man aged 55 to 70 with HIV. Both conserved end residues are trimmed from each CDR3.

V: TRBV13
J: TRBJ2-7
CDR3: ASSLGGTLYEQY

V: TRBV5-1
J: TRBJ2-2
CDR3: ASSLQWSNTGELF

V: TRBV5-4
J: TRBJ2-1
CDR3: ASSLGGPGLAAHEQF

V: TRBV30
J: TRBJ2-6
CDR3: AWSSYRDSGANVLT

V: TRBV19
J: TRBJ1-1
CDR3: ASSIAQGVRTSEAF

V: TRBV15
J: TRBJ1-1
CDR3: ATSRDPSIRAF

V: TRBV5-4
J: TRBJ2-3
CDR3: ASSLVAGSTDTQY

V: TRBV4-1
J: TRBJ1-4
CDR3: ASSQSQGQTATNEKLF

V: TRBV6-6
J: TRBJ1-2
CDR3: ASGYPNNYGYT

V: TRBV6-1
J: TRBJ2-7
CDR3: ASIPDRESLEQY

V: TRBV7-3
J: TRBJ2-3
CDR3: ASSLAGPPPDTQY